This is a list of T cell receptor beta chains from one sample in a study of T cell changes during pregnancy in multiple sclerosis. TCRdb's copy holds only in-frame clones and misses some; the assay was immunoSEQ multiplex PCR. The sample consists of 70,000 to 75,000 clones, approximately 90% of them appearing once. This specimen was peripheral blood, taken before pregnancy. These receptors were obtained from a female donor with multiple sclerosis, enrolled in a pregnancy study. Both conserved end residues are part of each CDR3. Each record gives: clone size, V gene, D gene, J gene, CDR3 protein, CDR3 DNA. The D gene is left open where the match is weak. Rows may omit the clone size; those that give it use once, few, many or a size class.

few	TRBV14	NA	TRBJ2-1	CASSLHPDNEQFF	TGTGCCAGCAGCCTGCACCCGGACAATGAGCAGTTCTTC
NA	TRBV9	NA	TRBJ2-5	CASSSTRIETQYF	TGTGCCAGCAGCTCCACTAGGATAGAGACCCAGTACTTC
few	TRBV7-9	NA	TRBJ1-2	CASSLRDIRIHGYTF	TGTGCCAGCAGCCTCCGGGACATTAGGATCCATGGCTACACCTTC
NA	TRBV7-2	TRBD1	TRBJ1-1	CASSFQAGQGERAFF	TGTGCCAGCAGCTTCCAGGCGGGACAGGGCGAGAGGGCTTTCTTT
NA	TRBV9	TRBD1	TRBJ2-2	CASRGTGSTGELFF	TGTGCCAGCAGGGGGACAGGGAGCACCGGGGAGCTGTTTTTT
NA	TRBV9	TRBD1	TRBJ2-2	CASSETGLNTGELFF	TGTGCCAGCAGCGAGACAGGGTTGAACACCGGGGAGCTGTTTTTT
NA	TRBV11-2	TRBD1	TRBJ1-5	CASSPGTANQPQHF	TGTGCCAGCAGCCCTGGGACAGCTAATCAGCCCCAGCATTTT
once	TRBV14	NA	TRBJ2-7	CASSLAVGAYEQYF	TGTGCCAGCAGCCTAGCGGTGGGTGCCTACGAGCAGTACTTC
few	TRBV6-6	TRBD1	TRBJ2-1	CASSWWRDRENNEQFF	TGTGCCAGCAGTTGGTGGAGGGACAGGGAGAACAATGAGCAGTTCTTC
NA	TRBV25-1	NA	TRBJ2-4	CASSGDRNIQYF	TGTGCCAGCAGTGGCGACAGAAACATTCAGTACTTC
few	TRBV10-1	TRBD1	TRBJ1-1	CASSELGQEVTEAFF	TGCGCCAGCAGTGAGCTGGGACAGGAGGTCACTGAAGCTTTCTTT
NA	TRBV10-2	NA	TRBJ2-1	CASSEWGETRTFNEQFF	TGCGCCAGCAGTGAGTGGGGAGAGACTAGGACATTCAATGAGCAGTTCTTC
NA	TRBV2	NA	TRBJ2-7	CASSEGNRAYEQYF	TGTGCCAGCAGTGAAGGAAACAGGGCCTACGAGCAGTACTTC
NA	TRBV5-1	TRBD1	TRBJ2-5	CASSPRAGTGASGTQYF	TGCGCCAGCAGCCCGAGGGCCGGGACAGGGGCGTCAGGGACCCAGTACTTC
NA	TRBV4-3	TRBD2	TRBJ2-7	CASSQAAGGVTYEQYF	TGCGCCAGCAGCCAAGCGGCGGGGGGGGTTACCTACGAGCAGTACTTC
NA	TRBV29-1	NA	TRBJ1-2	CSVEDEGDYGYTF	TGCAGCGTTGAAGATGAGGGAGACTATGGCTACACCTTC
NA	TRBV29-1	TRBD2	TRBJ2-3	CSVPAGVGSTDTQYF	TGCAGCGTTCCCGCGGGAGTAGGATCCACAGATACGCAGTATTTT
NA	TRBV10-2	TRBD1	TRBJ1-2	CASSQTGTGGPGYTF	TGCGCCAGCAGCCAGACCGGGACAGGGGGACCTGGCTACACCTTC
NA	TRBV28	NA	TRBJ1-6	CATRSGGITRTPLHF	TGTGCCACCCGTTCTGGAGGCATTACCAGGACACCCCTCCACTTT
NA	TRBV7-8	TRBD1	TRBJ2-1	CASSSYGTGTSVF	TGTGCCAGCAGCTCTTATGGGACAGGGACGTCGGTCTTC
once	TRBV19	NA	TRBJ2-6	CASKLQGPTSGANVLTF	TGTGCCAGCAAGCTCCAGGGGCCGACCTCTGGGGCCAACGTCCTGACTTTC
NA	TRBV6-5	TRBD1	TRBJ1-4	CASSRPTDRPQLFF	TGTGCCAGCAGTCGCCCCACGGACAGGCCCCAACTGTTTTTT
once	TRBV7-2	TRBD1	TRBJ2-7	CASSLFPGTGYEQYF	TGTGCCAGCAGCTTATTTCCGGGGACAGGATACGAGCAGTACTTC
NA	TRBV2	NA	TRBJ1-1	CARQGPRRTEAFF	TGTGCCCGCCAGGGTCCGCGTCGCACTGAAGCTTTCTTT
NA	TRBV7-6	NA	TRBJ2-5	CASSPAIGGRETQYF	TGTGCCAGCAGCCCGGCGATCGGGGGTAGAGAGACCCAGTACTTC
NA	TRBV30	NA	TRBJ1-1	CAWSVNEGHKNEAFF	TGTGCCTGGAGTGTAAATGAGGGACACAAAAATGAAGCTTTCTTT
NA	TRBV2	NA	TRBJ1-5	CASLLGGGYSNQPQHF	TGTGCCAGCCTACTCGGGGGGGGATATAGCAATCAGCCCCAGCATTTT
once	TRBV6-5	TRBD1	TRBJ1-2	CASSRDRTIYGYTF	TGTGCCAGCAGTAGGGACAGGACGATCTATGGCTACACCTTC
NA	TRBV6-6	NA	TRBJ1-1	CASAGILNTEAFF	TGTGCCAGCGCCGGGATTCTGAACACTGAAGCTTTCTTT
NA	TRBV5-6	NA	TRBJ2-5	CASSLGSGRETQYF	TGTGCCAGCAGCTTGGGGTCAGGGCGGGAGACCCAGTACTTC
NA	TRBV5-1	TRBD2	TRBJ2-3	CASSSGTSGTDTQYF	TGCGCCAGCAGCTCCGGGACTAGCGGCACAGATACGCAGTATTTT
NA	TRBV7-8	NA	TRBJ1-1	CASSFDRQNTEAFF	TGTGCCAGCAGCTTCGACAGGCAGAACACTGAAGCTTTCTTT
few	TRBV2	TRBD1	TRBJ1-2	CASSLTGAYGYTF	TGTGCCAGCAGCCTGACAGGGGCCTATGGCTACACCTTC
once	TRBV29-1	TRBD1	TRBJ1-2	CSVAMTGNYGYTF	TGCAGCGTTGCGATGACAGGGAACTATGGCTACACCTTC
NA	TRBV4-1	NA	TRBJ2-3	CASSQGRVRRDISVTDTQYF	TGCGCCAGCAGCCAAGGACGGGTGCGCCGGGACATAAGTGTCACAGATACGCAGTATTTT
NA	TRBV19	NA	TRBJ1-5	CASSGGLHQPQHF	TGTGCCAGTAGTGGGGGACTCCATCAGCCCCAGCATTTT
NA	TRBV7-2	NA	TRBJ2-2	CASSFKLSGGELFF	TGTGCCAGCAGCTTTAAACTGAGTGGCGGGGAGCTGTTTTTT
NA	TRBV9	TRBD1	TRBJ2-7	CASSVAPDRANYYEQYF	TGTGCCAGCAGCGTAGCCCCGGACAGGGCGAATTATTACGAGCAGTACTTC
NA	TRBV7-2	NA	TRBJ2-5	CASSFAVYQETQYF	TGTGCCAGCAGCTTTGCGGTGTACCAAGAGACCCAGTACTTC
once	TRBV28	TRBD1	TRBJ1-2	CASSPVDRGRGYTF	TGTGCCAGCAGTCCCGTAGACAGGGGCAGGGGCTACACCTTC
NA	TRBV4-2	TRBD2	TRBJ2-5	CASSQDGSSGRGSETQYF	TGTGCCAGCAGCCAAGATGGATCCAGCGGGAGGGGTAGTGAGACCCAGTACTTC
once	TRBV18	NA	TRBJ1-2	CASSPGADYGYTF	TGTGCCAGCTCACCAGGGGCAGATTATGGCTACACCTTC
few	TRBV5-1	NA	TRBJ1-5	CASSLADSFNQPQHF	TGCGCCAGCAGCTTGGCCGACAGCTTTAATCAGCCCCAGCATTTT
NA	TRBV5-1	TRBD1	TRBJ1-5	CASSPGTAANQPQHF	TGCGCCAGCAGCCCGGGGACAGCGGCTAATCAGCCCCAGCATTTT
NA	TRBV25-1	NA	TRBJ1-2	CASSPQSGPRYGYTF	TGTGCCAGCAGCCCACAGAGTGGGCCTCGCTATGGCTACACCTTC
NA	TRBV19	NA	TRBJ1-5	CASRTQEASNQPQHF	TGTGCCAGTAGAACCCAGGAGGCTAGCAATCAGCCCCAGCATTTT
NA	TRBV10-2	TRBD2	TRBJ2-1	CASSKTLADSYNEQFF	TGCGCCAGCAGTAAAACTCTAGCGGACTCCTACAATGAGCAGTTCTTC
once	TRBV19	NA	TRBJ1-5	CASSPGAAQPQHF	TGTGCCAGTAGTCCAGGGGCGGCTCAGCCCCAGCATTTT
NA	TRBV4-1	NA	TRBJ1-4	CASSQDIRGTSNEKLFF	TGCGCCAGCAGCCAAGATATTAGGGGGACCTCTAATGAAAAACTGTTTTTT
NA	TRBV5-1	TRBD2	TRBJ2-3	CASSLGTSDTDTQYF	TGCGCCAGCAGCTTGGGGACTAGCGACACAGATACGCAGTATTTT
NA	TRBV7-6	TRBD1	TRBJ2-7	CASSPQGQGAGYEQYF	TGTGCCAGCAGCCCACAAGGACAGGGGGCGGGATACGAGCAGTACTTC
NA	TRBV6-1	TRBD1	TRBJ1-2	CASSTGQGENYGYTF	TGTGCCAGCAGTACCGGACAGGGGGAGAACTATGGCTACACCTTC
NA	TRBV5-1	TRBD1	TRBJ2-7	CASSLSLGDRVSYEQYF	TGCGCCAGCAGCTTAAGCCTGGGGGACAGGGTCTCCTACGAGCAGTACTTC
NA	TRBV18	TRBD2	TRBJ2-7	CASSPPGTSFYEQYF	TGTGCCAGCTCACCACCGGGGACTAGTTTTTACGAGCAGTACTTC
NA	TRBV5-1	NA	TRBJ1-1	CASSLVQGWNTEAFF	TGCGCCAGCAGCTTGGTGCAGGGTTGGAACACTGAAGCTTTCTTT
NA	TRBV7-9	TRBD1	TRBJ2-7	CASSPSWTGKSEQYF	TGTGCCAGCAGCCCCTCCTGGACAGGGAAAAGCGAGCAGTACTTC
NA	TRBV2	NA	TRBJ2-2	CASSITFAGELFF	TGTGCCAGCAGTATCACTTTCGCCGGGGAGCTGTTTTTT